A single sample is the source of the 25 T cell receptor beta chains below, sequenced in a study of T cell repertoires in cytomegalovirus infection. TCRdb called the reads again in MiXCR, with one record for every CDR3 protein. The sample holds hundreds of thousands of distinct CDR3 sequences, roughly 31% seen once. Their specific antigens are unknown. The sequencing used cultured CD8+ T cells from PBMCs, collected from culture after CMV antigen stimulation. The receptors were gathered from a human donor in good health (CMV status not recorded). Some clones in this sample may be carry-over from other donors' samples.

V usage is TRBV7-9 and J usage is TRBJ2-1; 10 bases align to TRBD2. CDR1 and CDR2 from the germline V gene are SEHNR and FQNEAQ (reference sequence). This CDR3 spans 14 amino acids. The V segment lost 5 bases and the J segment 6 bases; nucleotides outside the gene matches: 4. The CDR3 region is CASSLGTSVNEQFF. DNA of the CDR3: TGTGCCAGCAGCCTCGGGACTAGCGTCAATGAGCAGTTCTTC.

The chain combines TRBV7-6 with TRBJ2-3; 7 bases align to TRBD1. The CDR3 has 16 residues. Trimming cost V 6 bases and J 6 bases; bases outside gene matches: 15. Per germline, CDR1 SGHVS and CDR2 FNYEAQ. The CDR3, as DNA: TGTGCCAGCAGTCGCTCTTGGGACAGCCCCGTCGATACGCAGTATTTT. This translates into CASSRSWDSPVDTQYF.

V usage is TRBV6-1 and J usage is TRBJ1-2, with TRBD1 as a possible D gene (5 bases). CDR3 size: 15 residues. Trimming stripped 6 bases from V and 6 bases from J, with 20 bases between. Germline CDR1 is MNHNS and CDR2 is SASEGT. This chain's CDR3 is CASSQLGAPYHGYTF. The CDR3 DNA follows: TGTGCCAGCAGCCAGCTTGGGGCACCATACCATGGCTACACCTTC.

The CDR3 DNA is TGTGCCAGCAGCGCTTACCCGATCCCCGGGACAAGCTCTGGAAACACCATATATTTT. Residues: CASSAYPIPGTSSGNTIYF. J is TRBJ1-3 and V is TRBV9; a weak D match, TRBD1 (6 bases). Germline CDR1 reads SGDLS; CDR2 reads YYNGEE. This CDR3 comprises 19 residues. The V end was cut by 3 bases, the J end by 0 bases, with 22 bases between.

The chain combines TRBV7-8 with TRBJ2-7; weak D call: TRBD1 (5 bases). This CDR3 has 13 amino acids. CDR1 SGHVS and CDR2 FQNEAQ come from the germline V gene. V was trimmed by 1 base and J by 6 bases, leaving 10 bases between them. The CDR3 is CASSLVKGREQYF. The CDR3 coding sequence is TGTGCCAGCAGCTTAGTTAAGGGGCGCGAGCAGTACTTC. Variable domain in full (rest from reference TRBV7-8 and TRBJ2-7): GAGVSQSPRYKVAKRGQDVALRCDPISGHVSLFWYQQALGQGPEFLTYFQNEAQLDKSGLPSDRFFAERPEGSVSTLKIQRTQQEDSAVYLCASSLVKGREQYFGPGTRLTVT.

This chain joins TRBV19 and TRBJ1-1; D unclear. The V end was cut by 4 bases, the J end by 6 bases, with 9 bases between. This CDR3 comprises 12 residues. Germline V gene lookup returns CDR1 LNHDA and CDR2 SQIVND (reference sequence). This CDR3 reads CASSTGISEAFF. For the CDR3, the DNA is TGTGCCAGTAGTACGGGGATCTCTGAAGCTTTCTTT.

The rearrangement links TRBV27 to TRBJ2-5; 9 bases agree with TRBD2. Germline CDR1 MNHEY, CDR2 SMNVEV (reference sequence). Trimming removed 7 bases from V and 5 bases from J; junction bases left unmatched: 8. This CDR3 has 14 amino acids. CDR3 in DNA: TGTGCCAGCAAAGGGCTAGCGGGGTGGGAGACCCAGTACTTC. Residues: CASKGLAGWETQYF.

This clonotype has just a few counts. The chain couples TRBV6-1 to TRBJ1-2, with D possibly matching TRBD1 (5 bases). V was clipped by 10 bases and J by 0 bases, with 18 bases between them. The V gene's germline CDR1 is MNHNS and CDR2 SASEGT. This CDR3 is built from 15 residues. CDR3 DNA sequence: TGTGCCATTTCGACAGTAGGCGCTTCTAACTATGGCTACACCTTC. Translated, it gives CAISTVGASNYGYTF.

In this sample, this clonotype turned up once. The rearrangement uses TRBV2 and TRBJ1-5, with a possible D match to TRBD1 (5 bases). The germline gives CDR1 SNHLY, CDR2 FYNNEI. V gave up 2 bases and J gave up 6 bases, with 11 bases separating them. The CDR3 runs 14 residues. CDR3 bases: TGTGCCAGCAGTGAACAGGGACTGGGTCAGCCCCAGCATTTT. It translates to CASSEQGLGQPQHF. Drawing the rest from reference TRBV2 and TRBJ1-5, the complete variable domain is EPEVTQTPSHQVTQMGQEVILRCVPISNHLYFYWYRQILGQKVEFLVSFYNNEISEKSEIFDDQFSVERPDGSNFTLKIRSTKLEDSAMYFCASSEQGLGQPQHFGDGTRLSIL.

This rearrangement joins TRBV7-9 to TRBJ1-3; TRBD1 might be the D (6 bases). The CDR3 extends over 15 amino acids. Trimming pared 5 bases from V and 1 base from J, leaving 12 bases between. CDR1 is SEHNR and CDR2 is FQNEAQ in the germline V gene (reference sequence). CDR3 region: CASSPDSHSGNTIYF. Written as DNA, the CDR3 is TGTGCCAGCAGCCCGGACAGCCATTCTGGAAACACCATATATTTT.

The gene calls are TRBV7-9 and TRBJ2-5; the match to TRBD2 covers 7 bases. This CDR3 has 18 amino acids. Germline values: CDR1 SEHNR, CDR2 FQNEAQ (reference sequence). V lost 2 bases to trimming and J lost 0 bases; unmatched junction nucleotides: 12. The CDR3 DNA reads TGTGCCAGCAGCTTACTGGCTAGCGGAGTATTGTACCAAGAGACCCAGTACTTC. It translates to CASSLLASGVLYQETQYF.

This clonotype was counted many times. V usage is TRBV12-3 or TRBV12-4 and J usage is TRBJ1-5; D might be TRBD1 (5 bases). The CDR3 has 15 amino acids. V gave up 6 bases and J gave up 2 bases, with 14 bases separating them. CDR3 bases: TGTGCCAGCAGGGGGGAGCCGGCAGGCAATCAGCCCCAGCATTTT. It yields the protein CASRGEPAGNQPQHF.

This clonotype appeared a few times. The chain carries TRBV5-4 and TRBJ1-1; D gene uncertain. The V and J ends lost 2 bases and 3 bases respectively, with 8 bases between them. CDR3 size: 13 residues. Germline V gives CDR1 SGHNT, CDR2 YYREEE (reference sequence). The DNA for the CDR3 is TGTGCCAGCAGCTTTGTCGGGCACACTGAAGCTTTCTTT. This codes for CASSFVGHTEAFF.

This chain's CDR3 is CASSFRTANQPQHF. The CDR3 DNA is TGTGCCAGCAGTTTTCGGACAGCCAATCAGCCCCAGCATTTT. This chain uses TRBV12-3 or TRBV12-4 with TRBJ1-5; the D gene is possibly TRBD1 (6 bases). V gave up 3 bases and J gave up 3 bases, with 9 bases separating them. The CDR3 length is 14 residues.

The table lists this clonotype with a few counts. This chain joins TRBV6-5 and TRBJ1-1, with D uncertain. The length of the CDR3 is 12 residues. The ends were cut back, 3 bases at V and 7 bases at J, with 9 bases in the middle. Per germline, CDR1 MNHEY and CDR2 SVGAGI. The CDR3 DNA is TGTGCCAGCAGTTATTTTGGGCATGAAGCTTTCTTT. Encoded protein: CASSYFGHEAFF.

This clonotype was observed a few times. The gene calls are TRBV5-6 and TRBJ2-3; D is possibly TRBD2 (5 bases). The CDR3 totals 15 residues. Per the germline V gene, CDR1 is SGHDT and CDR2 is YYEEEE. V was pared by 4 bases and J by 5 bases, with 17 bases between. The CDR3 reads CASSLAGLWGDTQYF. The CDR3 bases are TGTGCCAGCAGCCTGGCGGGCCTATGGGGAGATACGCAGTATTTT.

The chain recombines TRBV27 with TRBJ2-7; D is undetermined. Germline CDR1 and CDR2: MNHEY and SMNVEV (reference sequence). There are 13 residues in the CDR3. V lost 5 bases to trimming and J lost 3 bases, with 11 bases between them. This CDR3 is CASSNWGIYEQYF. The CDR3 DNA sequence: TGTGCCAGCAGTAATTGGGGTATCTACGAGCAGTACTTC.

The rearrangement joins TRBV29-1 to TRBJ1-1, with 9 bases fitting TRBD1. The CDR3 covers 15 residues. Trimming removed 6 bases from V and 0 bases from J; junction bases left unmatched: 8. CDR1 and CDR2 (germline): SQVTM, ANQGSEA. CDR3 region: CSVNRGRTMNTEAFF. Written as DNA, the CDR3 is TGCAGCGTGAACAGGGGGCGGACAATGAACACTGAAGCTTTCTTT.

This clonotype occurred many times. The chain recombines TRBV27 with TRBJ1-4; tentatively, D is TRBD1 (6 bases). Germline V gene sequence: CDR1 MNHEY, CDR2 SMNVEV (reference sequence). The V gene lost 6 bases and the J gene lost 5 bases, with 13 bases spanning the gap. The CDR3 totals 14 residues. DNA of the CDR3: TGTGCCAGCAGGCCTAGGGGGGAAAATGAAAAACTGTTTTTT. Translation: CASRPRGENEKLFF.

This clonotype was counted between two and nine times. The chain carries TRBV15 and TRBJ2-1; 7 bases fit TRBD2. The CDR3 sequence is 13 residues long. CDR1 LNHNV and CDR2 YYDKDF come from the germline V gene (reference sequence). The ends lost 6 bases at V and 5 bases at J; junction bases unmatched: 4. CDR3 amino acids: CATRWRGNNEQFF. Written as DNA, the CDR3 is TGTGCCACCAGATGGCGGGGGAACAATGAGCAGTTCTTC.

This clonotype was counted ten times or more. The chain carries TRBV7-2 and TRBJ1-5, with 7 positions matching TRBD1. Germline V lookup: CDR1 SGHTA, CDR2 FQGNSA. The CDR3 consists of 16 residues. The J segment lost 4 bases and the V segment lost 5 bases, leaving 11 bases of the junction unmatched. In DNA form, the CDR3 reads TGTGCCAGCAGCAGCTCGACCGGGACAGCTAATCAGCCCCAGCATTTT. Translation: CASSSSTGTANQPQHF.

This clonotype was counted only a few times. The genes are TRBV12-3 or TRBV12-4 and TRBJ2-1; the D call may be TRBD1 or TRBD2 (6 bases each). This CDR3 region has 16 residues. Deletions cut 7 bases from V and 6 bases from J, with 22 bases between. DNA of the CDR3: TGTGCCAGCACCAATATGGGGGACTGGGGGGCCAATGAGCAGTTCTTC. Its protein is CASTNMGDWGANEQFF.

This clonotype was detected ten times or more. The CDR3 region is CASSLKGRGGLLSNEQFF. For the CDR3, the DNA is TGTGCCAGCAGCTTAAAGGGGCGGGGTGGACTACTAAGCAATGAGCAGTTCTTC. The genes are TRBV7-3 and TRBJ2-1, with a tentative D call TRBD2 (6 bases). CDR1 SGHTA and CDR2 FQGTGA come from the germline V gene. The V end was cut by 1 base, the J end by 6 bases, with 22 bases between. The CDR3 consists of 18 residues.

Remarks on this clonotype: A much more abundant neighbour one base away suggests this may be a read error. J is TRBJ1-1 and V is TRBV12-3 or TRBV12-4, with D unclear. The CDR3 contains 11 residues. The CDR3 protein is CANSTSTEAFF. Here the CDR3 DNA reads TGTGCCAACAGTACCAGCACTGAAGCTTTCTTT.

The rearrangement uses TRBV12-3 or TRBV12-4 and TRBJ1-2; 7 nucleotides line up with TRBD1. Trimming took 7 bases from V and 8 from J; bases not matched to a gene: 10. The CDR3 has 13 residues. The CDR3 protein is CASTPDRASGYTF. CDR3 DNA: TGTGCCAGCACCCCCGACAGGGCCTCCGGCTACACCTTC.